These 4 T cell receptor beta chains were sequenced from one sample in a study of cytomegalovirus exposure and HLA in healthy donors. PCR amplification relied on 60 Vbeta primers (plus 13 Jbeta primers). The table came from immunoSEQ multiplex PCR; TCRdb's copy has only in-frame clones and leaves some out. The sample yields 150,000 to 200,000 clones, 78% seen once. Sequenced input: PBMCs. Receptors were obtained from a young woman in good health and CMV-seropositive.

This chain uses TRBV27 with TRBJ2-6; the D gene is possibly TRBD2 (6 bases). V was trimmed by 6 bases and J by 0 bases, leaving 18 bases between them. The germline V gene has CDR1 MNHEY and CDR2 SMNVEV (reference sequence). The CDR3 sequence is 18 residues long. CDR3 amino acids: CASRIWGGASSGANVLTF. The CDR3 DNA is TGTGCCAGCAGGATTTGGGGCGGGGCTAGCTCTGGGGCCAACGTCCTGACTTTC.

The CDR3 nucleotides are TGTGCCACCTTTATGAGCGGCAGGAATCAGCCCCAGCATTTT. Residues: CATFMSGRNQPQHF. This chain uses TRBV28 with TRBJ1-5; D gene ambiguous. Germline CDR1 MDHEN, CDR2 SYDVKM. CDR3 length equals 14 residues. V gave up 10 bases and J gave up 4 bases, with 17 bases separating them.

DNA of the CDR3: TGCGCCAGCAGCCGGACGGGAAGCTACGAGCAGTACTTC. This codes for CASSRTGSYEQYF. The chain combines TRBV4-1 with TRBJ2-7; D possibly corresponds to TRBD2 (5 bases). Germline assignment: CDR1 MGHRA and CDR2 YSYEKL. V was pared by 4 bases and J by 3 bases, with 10 bases between. The length of the CDR3 is 13 residues.

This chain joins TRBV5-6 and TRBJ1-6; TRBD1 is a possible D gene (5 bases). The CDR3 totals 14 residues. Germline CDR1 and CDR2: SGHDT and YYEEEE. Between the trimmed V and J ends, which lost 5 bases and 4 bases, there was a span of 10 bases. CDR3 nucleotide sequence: TGTGCCAGCAGTTTAGACAGATATAATTCACCCCTCCACTTT. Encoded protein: CASSLDRYNSPLHF. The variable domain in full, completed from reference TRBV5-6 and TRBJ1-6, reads DAGVTQSPTHLIKTRGQQVTLRCSPKSGHDTVSWYQQALGQGPQFIFQYYEEEERQRGNFPDRFSGHQFPNYSSELNVNALLLGDSALYLCASSLDRYNSPLHFGNGTRLTVT.